This TCR beta chain was sequenced during a study of OX40 agonist ivuxolimab in advanced cancers. Across the whole study: Every 2 weeks, ivuxolimab was infused into the patients intravenously at between 0.01 and 10 mg/kg. Partial responses, seen in three patients, involved one hepatocellular carcinoma and two cutaneous melanomas. Study-level results: Expanded clones were, on average, more numerous in CD8+ T cells than in CD4+.

The repertoire was sequenced with immunoSEQ multiplex PCR; TCRdb's copy has only in-frame clones and lacks some. Of about 49,000 clones in the sample, 81% were seen once. Note on this clone: Its antigen is not known.

This CDR3 has 15 amino acids. V was clipped by 2 bases and J by 3 bases, with 10 bases between them. Germline values: CDR1 SNHLY, CDR2 FYNNEI. V usage is TRBV2 and J usage is TRBJ1-4; D unclear. Material: CD4+ or CD8+ T cells sorted from blood, obtained in a trial of the OX40 agonist ivuxolimab. This clonotype was obtained from an adult with an advanced solid tumor such as melanoma, head and neck, liver or kidney cancer. For the CDR3, the DNA is TGTGCCAGCAGTGAATGGGCAGCCTCTAATGAAAAACTGTTTTTT. Translation gives CASSEWAASNEKLFF.